The next 17 T cell receptor beta chains were all read from a single sample in a study of T-cell reconstitution after alpha-beta-depleted transplantation in children. TCRbeta library construction was performed incorporating unique molecular identifiers. TCRdb recomputed calls from the PCR reads with MiXCR, one row per CDR3 protein. Among some 840,000 distinct CDR3 sequences listed, about 16% were seen once. Sequenced material: PBMCs, mostly from graft donor cells, taken 360 days after TCRalphabeta/CD19-depleted stem cell transplant. The receptors derive from a male patient under 18 who had a stem cell transplant for acute lymphoblastic leukemia, so the T cells may come from the graft donor.

The chain couples TRBV25-1 to TRBJ1-2; 8 nucleotides match TRBD1. The CDR3 loop spans 14 amino acids. V trimming: 7 bases; J trimming: 2 bases; junction bases outside the gene matches: 6. Germline assignment: CDR1 MGHDK and CDR2 SYGVNS. CDR3 in DNA: TGTGCCAGCACCCAGGGGGCGGGAAACTATGGCTACACCTTC. This gives the protein CASTQGAGNYGYTF.

This clonotype was seen more than once but under ten times. The gene calls are TRBV27 and TRBJ1-6, with 8 nucleotides matching TRBD1. CDR1 and CDR2 from the germline V gene are MNHEY and SMNVEV (reference sequence). V lost 5 bases and J lost 10; bases outside the gene matches: 4. The CDR3 spans 13 residues. The CDR3 loop is CASSLQGGSPLHF. The CDR3 DNA sequence: TGTGCCAGCAGTCTACAGGGGGGATCACCCCTCCACTTT.

This clonotype was detected ten times or more. The chain couples TRBV20-1 to TRBJ2-7; no firm D call. Per the germline V gene, CDR1 is DFQATT and CDR2 is SNEGSKA (reference sequence). V lost 6 bases, J lost 2 bases, and 11 bases lay in between. This CDR3 contains 12 residues. Written as DNA, the CDR3 is TGCAGTGCCGATAAAAAGCCCTACGAGCAGTACTTC. Its translation is CSADKKPYEQYF.

This clonotype was found a few times. The J gene is TRBJ2-1, the V gene TRBV7-3, with 10 bases fitting TRBD2. This CDR3 contains 15 residues. Looked up from germline, CDR1 is SGHTA and CDR2 is FQGTGA. J gave up 4 bases and V 3 bases, and 3 bases lay outside the gene matches. The CDR3 DNA reads as TGTGCCAGCAGCTTTACTAGCGGGGAATACAATGAGCAGTTCTTC. Its protein product is CASSFTSGEYNEQFF.

The V gene is TRBV29-1, the J gene TRBJ2-1, with D possibly being TRBD2 (6 bases). The germline V gene has CDR1 SQVTM and CDR2 ANQGSEA. This CDR3 comprises 14 residues. The ends were cut back, 2 bases at V and 3 bases at J, with 11 bases in the middle. Here the CDR3 reads CSVEPREVYNEQFF. The CDR3 nucleotides are TGCAGCGTTGAACCCAGGGAGGTCTACAATGAGCAGTTCTTC.

In its sample, this clonotype was seen a few times. The chain uses TRBV21-1 and TRBJ2-4; no check of the table's D call, TRBD2, against the DNA was made. TRBV21-1 is a pseudogene segment. The CDR3 runs to 16 residues. In nucleotides, the CDR3 is TGTGCCAGCAGCAAGCTTGAGGGAGGGAGCAAAAACATTCAGTACTTC. Amino acid sequence: CASSKLEGGSKNIQYF.

This clonotype was counted only a few times. V and J are TRBV5-1 and TRBJ2-7; 10 bases align to TRBD2. Losses at the gene ends were 4 bases for V and 2 bases for J; bases not matched to a gene: 15. There are 18 residues in the CDR3. From germline, CDR1 is SGHRS and CDR2 YFSETQ. DNA of the CDR3: TGCGCCAGCAGCAACTTCCTCCCTAGCGGGAGAGGGGCCTACGAGCAGTACTTC. Translation: CASSNFLPSGRGAYEQYF.

The chain is built from TRBV3-1 and TRBJ2-7, with TRBD1 identical over 9 bases. CDR1 is LGHDT and CDR2 is YNNKEL in the germline V gene (reference sequence). The V and J ends lost 2 bases and 6 bases, in that order; junction bases with no gene match: 5. The CDR3 consists of 14 residues. The CDR3 is CASSQHYRGREQYF. Here the CDR3 DNA reads TGTGCCAGCAGCCAACACTACAGGGGGCGCGAGCAGTACTTC.

This rearrangement joins TRBV12-3 or TRBV12-4 to TRBJ2-3; D is ambiguous. The V end was cut by 3 bases, the J end by 2 bases, with 9 bases between. The CDR3 contains 14 residues. The CDR3 sequence: CASSLPQFTDTQYF. For the CDR3, the DNA is TGTGCCAGCAGTTTGCCCCAGTTCACAGATACGCAGTATTTT.

The chain employs TRBV10-3 and TRBJ2-3, with unresolved D. CDR3 length: 14 amino acids. The germline gives CDR1 ENHRY, CDR2 SYGVKD. V was shortened by 3 bases and J by 5 bases, with 12 bases between the two germline ends. The CDR3 protein is CAISEFFRGDTQYF. CDR3 nucleotide sequence: TGTGCCATCAGTGAATTTTTCAGAGGAGATACGCAGTATTTT.

This clonotype has at least ten counts. The chain employs TRBV29-1 and TRBJ1-1, with D tentatively TRBD1 (5 bases). The CDR3 is 13 amino acids. Trimming removed 4 bases from V and 5 bases from J, with 14 bases in between. The germline V gene has CDR1 SQVTM and CDR2 ANQGSEA. The CDR3 DNA sequence: TGCAGCGTTGGGCAGGGAGGTTCGACTGAAGCTTTCTTT. Its translation: CSVGQGGSTEAFF. Full variable domain (missing parts from reference TRBV29-1 and TRBJ1-1): SAVISQKPSRDICQRGTSLTIQCQVDSQVTMMFWYRQQPGQSLTLIATANQGSEATYESGFVIDKFPISRPNLTFSTLTVSNMSPEDSSIYLCSVGQGGSTEAFFGQGTRLTVV.

This clonotype came up a few times. The rearrangement links TRBV7-2 to TRBJ2-1; D remains ambiguous. This CDR3 spans 12 amino acids. Looked up from germline, CDR1 is SGHTA and CDR2 is FQGNSA. V was trimmed by 0 bases and J by 10 bases, leaving 7 bases between them. CDR3 in amino acids: CASSLAGKEQFF. The CDR3 region has the DNA TGTGCCAGCAGCTTAGCGGGAAAGGAGCAGTTCTTC.

The rearrangement joins TRBV5-1 to TRBJ2-5; D not resolved. Germline values: CDR1 SGHRS, CDR2 YFSETQ. The V and J ends lost 0 bases and 2 bases respectively, with 8 bases between them. The CDR3 sequence is 14 residues long. This CDR3 is CASSLVVPQETQYF. The CDR3 DNA sequence: TGCGCCAGCAGCTTGGTGGTTCCGCAAGAGACCCAGTACTTC. Drawing the rest from reference TRBV5-1 and TRBJ2-5, the complete variable domain is KAGVTQTPRYLIKTRGQQVTLSCSPISGHRSVSWYQQTPGQGLQFLFEYFSETQRNKGNFPGRFSGRQFSNSRSEMNVSTLELGDSALYLCASSLVVPQETQYFGPGTRLLVL.

This clonotype occurred a few times. This sequence joins TRBV4-1 and TRBJ2-2, with D maybe TRBD2 (5 bases). Between the trimmed V and J ends, which lost 4 bases and 6 bases, there was a span of 12 bases. This CDR3 contains 14 residues. The germline V gene encodes CDR1 MGHRA and CDR2 YSYEKL. The CDR3 DNA follows: TGCGCCAGCAGCCCCCGCGGACTGGCCGGGGAGCTGTTTTTT. Residues: CASSPRGLAGELFF.

This clonotype was recorded a few times. The chain carries TRBV6-4 and TRBJ2-7; 9 bases match TRBD2. The V gene end was trimmed by 2 bases and the J gene end by 5 bases; junction bases not matched to a gene: 13. Germline V gives CDR1 MRHNA, CDR2 SNTAGT. The CDR3 is 17 amino acids. The CDR3: CASSDPVAGEKSDEQYF. As DNA, the CDR3 is TGTGCCAGCAGTGACCCGGTAGCGGGAGAAAAGTCGGACGAGCAGTACTTC.

The chain links TRBV7-8 to TRBJ2-7; D ambiguous. V lost 2 bases and J lost 2, with 10 bases in between. Germline-derived CDR1 and CDR2 are SGHVS and FQNEAQ. The CDR3 spans 14 residues. The CDR3: CASSLPGWAYEQYF. DNA of the CDR3: TGTGCCAGCAGCTTACCCGGCTGGGCCTACGAGCAGTACTTC.

The chain links TRBV19 to TRBJ2-3, with D perhaps TRBD1 (5 bases). The CDR3 spans 15 residues. Looked up from germline, CDR1 is LNHDA and CDR2 is SQIVND (reference sequence). V dropped 6 bases and J dropped 6 bases, with 19 bases sitting between them. CDR3 protein: CASSPTAAYRDTQYF. The CDR3 DNA follows: TGTGCCAGTAGCCCGACAGCTGCCTACCGGGATACGCAGTATTTT.